This entry is about one T cell receptor beta chain. Its antigen is not identified. This record comes from a study of early T cells in non-severe SARS-CoV-2 infection. Whole-study results and caveats: The VDJdb matching leaned toward anti-spike CD8 responses and overlooked private and CD4 specificities.

The CDR3 consists of 15 residues. V dropped 0 bases and J dropped 1 base, with 8 bases sitting between them. CDR1 is SGHKS, CDR2 YYEKEE, per germline (reference sequence). Individual cDNA molecules were tagged with unique molecular identifiers, the study reported. Each CDR3 protein gets one entry after TCRdb re-called the 5' RACE reads with MiXCR. The table records about 27,000 distinct CDR3 sequences, 5% to 7% of them present only once. This sequence joins TRBV5-5 and TRBJ2-1; D not resolved. Input material: whole blood. The origin of this receptor is an adult who was a healthcare worker with PCR-confirmed SARS-CoV-2 infection or an uninfected control (not recorded which). The CDR3 DNA reads TGTGCCAGCAGCTTGGAGGCTAGTTCCTACAATGAGCAGTTCTTC. This gives the protein CASSLEASSYNEQFF.